This entry concerns a single T cell receptor (beta chain). This clonotype occurred many times. Its cognate antigen has yet to be identified. Base qualities are not at hand, and no much larger clone is one base apart. The data derive from a study of T cells in Graves' hyperthyroidism and ophthalmopathy (dated by TCRdb to about 2019). The study in broad terms: Peripheral blood samples were taken at the time of initial diagnosis, prior to any treatment. Prospective prediction of ophthalmopathy was tested in an independent validation cohort of approximately 19 hyperthyroidism patients and some 17 patients who later progressed to ophthalmopathy. Thyroid tissue and blood T-cell repertoires from six Graves' hyperthyroidism patients were also compared in the study. TCR Vbeta CDR3 sequencing of 140 or so peripheral blood samples (under 45 ophthalmopathy, 75 to 80 hyperthyroidism and about 17 progressor patients) is reported in the paper. The roughly 100 discovery patients were randomly divided into training and test sets at a 7:3 ratio. A discovery cohort of about 95 patients, 43 with Graves' ophthalmopathy and 57 with stable Graves' hyperthyroidism, was used to find distinguishing TCR V-J signatures. After blood sampling, hyperthyroidism patients were treated with methimazole at a starting dose of 30 mg daily, and ophthalmopathy patients were treated with high-dose intravenous methylprednisolone.

From the cysteine through the phenylalanine, the CDR3 covers 14 amino acids. Here the CDR3 DNA is all that survives: 42 bases in frame from base 1. Sequences GTSNPN (CDR1) and SVGIG (CDR2) are obtained from the germline V gene (reference sequence). V is pruned by 3 bases and J by 6 bases, leaving 5 bases of the junction without a gene match. The TCR beta CDR3 regions were amplified from the RNA transcripts. A first-round RT-PCR of the TCR CDR3 used the HTBI primer set with the Qiagen OneStep RT-PCR kit. Libraries were constructed in a second round of multiplex PCR, after which size selection and purification were carried out. Sequencing of the libraries was done on an Illumina HiSeq2000 using paired-end 100 bp reads. Concerning the study's data processing: Raw data were processed with SOAPnuke, discarding reads with adapters, uncalled bases, mean Phred below 15, or no exact constant-primer or identifier match. High-quality paired reads were merged with COPE v1.2.5, and unique nucleotide sequences were defined as clonotypes. MiTCR v1.1 was used to align clonotypes to the IMGT TRBV, TRBD and TRBJ reference segments. The analysis was restricted to V-J combinations with a frequency above 0.0001, which together covered just over 98% of the repertoires. A TCS score was defined as the ratio between F50 (clonal expansion) and ExV (chaos), using BLOSUM62-based TCRdist between CDR3 peptides within each V-J. Welch's t-statistics and random forest reduced around 510 V-J features to roughly 13, which were used in a naive Bayes classifier (R e1071). The public reads were reanalyzed by TCRdb: fastp trimming at Q25, MiXCR alignment, in-frame beta chains only. Rows with a matching CDR3 protein are joined into one entry that keeps the most common DNA and genes. The V and J calls and clone size come from TCRdb's table, not from the authors' own analysis. This sample has about 480,000 distinct CDR3 sequences in its table, and around an eighth of those were observed once. Clones ranked in the top ten supply about a sixth of the sample.

Graves' hyperthyroidism was defined as stable when no progression to ophthalmopathy occurred over 18 months of follow-up. Hyperthyroidism patients were newly diagnosed, with disease duration under 2 months, and aged 18 to 65 years. Exclusion was applied to patients with uncontrolled infections, other autoimmune diseases, pregnancy or lactation. Diagnoses were based on clinical symptoms, serum thyroxine and TRAb, thyroid ultrasound and orbital computed tomography. PBMCs were separated from approximately 10 ml of fresh peripheral blood using Ficoll-Paque density gradient centrifugation. Total RNA was extracted using Trizol reagent, and RNA quality was assessed on an Agilent 2100 Bioanalyzer. On the study overall, not on this receptor specifically: Sample size was not statistically predetermined, and blinding of investigators to group allocation was not performed. Blood samples also contained most of the expanded thyroid clonotypes (frequency above 0.001), which suggests that blood repertoires may reflect thyroid immune responses. A 13 V-J signature model separated ophthalmopathy from stable hyperthyroidism, with roughly 88% sensitivity and 81.08% specificity in cross-validation and 80%/75% in testing. During validation, the model predicted progression to ophthalmopathy a median of around 7 months ahead of onset, with roughly 65% sensitivity and 72.22% specificity.

The clonotype comes from a woman aged 18 to 35 with Graves' hyperthyroidism. Sequencing input: blood. Recombination connected TRBV30 to TRBJ2-2, with 9 bases matching TRBD1. CDR3 reads: CAWRGQGKAGELFF. The sequenced DNA is TGTGCCTGGAGGGGACAGGGAAAGGCCGGGGAGCTGTTTTTT.